Detailed here is one T cell receptor beta chain. The CDR3 runs to 17 residues. V was clipped by 4 bases and J by 0 bases, with 18 bases between them. The germline CDR1 and CDR2 sequences are SGHRS and YFSETQ. This sample stems from a study of blood T cell repertoires in COVID-19. Study summary: T cells, B-cell-depleted T cells, or PBMCs provided the cDNA or gDNA that served as material.

All enrollees were roughly 18 to 100 years old and from 24 US areas. In assigning cohorts, the study relied on participant-reported clinical history. In the source study's methods: Cell counts per sample came from amplifying reference gene primers. Only in-frame clones appear in the TCRdb table, and some are missing; sequencing was by immunoSEQ multiplex PCR. The V and J calls and the clone size are those of that table, but D and trimming were determined from the DNA. This table has roughly 150,000 clones, approximately 88% appearing once. Input material: PBMCs or T cells enriched from blood (not recorded which). The chain joins TRBV5-1 to TRBJ2-3; D remains unclear. This TCR was sampled from a man between 65 and 79 years old who had been exposed to COVID-19. CDR3 DNA: TGCGCCAGCAGCGAATACCCTGGCGGTGCTAGCACAGATACGCAGTATTTT. Its protein product is CASSEYPGGASTDTQYF.